The rows below give T cell receptor beta chains drawn from one sample of a study of cytotoxic CD8 clonotypes in ibrutinib-treated CLL. Only in-frame clones appear in the TCRdb table, and some are missing; sequencing was by immunoSEQ multiplex PCR. The table includes more than 15,000 clones, approximately 60% detected once. The sample consisted of PBMCs, taken after 12 months of ibrutinib treatment. The receptors stem from a human donor with chronic lymphocytic leukemia. CDR3s include the opening cysteine and the closing phenylalanine or tryptophan. Fields, in order: V gene, CDR3 length, J gene, CDR3 protein.

v_call: TRBV19
cdr3_length: 14
j_call: TRBJ2-3
cdr3_aa: CATTRARGYDTQYF

v_call: TRBV5-6
cdr3_length: 16
j_call: TRBJ2-5
cdr3_aa: CASSLGGLAGVKTQYF

v_call: TRBV9
cdr3_length: 15
j_call: TRBJ1-1
cdr3_aa: CASSPRTGAFTEAFF

v_call: TRBV5-4
cdr3_length: 13
j_call: TRBJ2-7
cdr3_aa: CASSLAPNYEQYF

v_call: TRBV29-1
cdr3_length: 12
j_call: TRBJ2-2
cdr3_aa: CSVLKYTGELFF

v_call: TRBV7-9
cdr3_length: 13
j_call: TRBJ2-7
cdr3_aa: CASRTGGNNEQYF

v_call: TRBV29-1
cdr3_length: 11
j_call: TRBJ1-1
cdr3_aa: CSVSTGTEAFF

v_call: TRBV4-1
cdr3_length: 15
j_call: TRBJ2-1
cdr3_aa: CASSQALRGVNEQFF

v_call: TRBV27
cdr3_length: 17
j_call: TRBJ2-3
cdr3_aa: CASSLSRAGGTTDTQYF

v_call: TRBV27
cdr3_length: 14
j_call: TRBJ1-2
cdr3_aa: CASSLAGGGYGYTF

v_call: TRBV18
cdr3_length: 14
j_call: TRBJ2-2
cdr3_aa: CASSQGSNTGELFF

v_call: TRBV14
cdr3_length: 13
j_call: TRBJ1-4
cdr3_aa: CASSKQGREKLFF

v_call: TRBV5-1
cdr3_length: 12
j_call: TRBJ1-2
cdr3_aa: CASSLDGKGYTF

v_call: TRBV7-3
cdr3_length: 17
j_call: TRBJ2-6
cdr3_aa: CASTPQGIRSGANVLTF

v_call: TRBV14
cdr3_length: 15
j_call: TRBJ2-3
cdr3_aa: CASSQDTGATDTQYF

v_call: TRBV7-9
cdr3_length: 12
j_call: TRBJ1-1
cdr3_aa: CAGTRDYTEAFF

v_call: TRBV30
cdr3_length: 13
j_call: TRBJ2-2
cdr3_aa: CAWSHLVTGELFF

v_call: TRBV2
cdr3_length: 14
j_call: TRBJ1-5
cdr3_aa: CASSGTPRDQPQHF

v_call: TRBV7-8
cdr3_length: 13
j_call: TRBJ1-1
cdr3_aa: CASSQDRDSEAFF

v_call: TRBV11-2
cdr3_length: 14
j_call: TRBJ1-1
cdr3_aa: CASSFGGVGTEAFF

v_call: TRBV5-1
cdr3_length: 14
j_call: TRBJ2-3
cdr3_aa: CASRAGQVEDTQYF

v_call: TRBV4-1
cdr3_length: 16
j_call: TRBJ2-3
cdr3_aa: CASSPRGLAGEDTQYF

v_call: TRBV5-6
cdr3_length: 18
j_call: TRBJ2-1
cdr3_aa: CASSLGTSGLGSYNEQFF

v_call: TRBV4-1
cdr3_length: 16
j_call: TRBJ1-5
cdr3_aa: CASSQDGGIGNQPQHF

v_call: TRBV5-1
cdr3_length: 15
j_call: TRBJ2-7
cdr3_aa: CASSLRAGGYAEQYF

v_call: TRBV19
cdr3_length: 16
j_call: TRBJ1-5
cdr3_aa: CASSKYYNRGNQPQHF

v_call: TRBV2
cdr3_length: 16
j_call: TRBJ2-5
cdr3_aa: CASSGSRGRYQETQYF

v_call: TRBV7-2
cdr3_length: 16
j_call: TRBJ2-5
cdr3_aa: CASSRTSGRFPETQYF

v_call: TRBV7-9
cdr3_length: 15
j_call: TRBJ2-1
cdr3_aa: CASSLGGVSYNEQFF

v_call: TRBV5-1
cdr3_length: 14
j_call: TRBJ2-7
cdr3_aa: CASSPGSGWVEQYF

v_call: TRBV2
cdr3_length: 13
j_call: TRBJ1-1
cdr3_aa: CASTKELSTEAFF

v_call: TRBV5-1
cdr3_length: 14
j_call: TRBJ2-7
cdr3_aa: CASSLAGGHDEQYF

v_call: TRBV5-1
cdr3_length: 17
j_call: TRBJ2-1
cdr3_aa: CASSPTLAGGSYNEQFF

v_call: TRBV5-8
cdr3_length: 16
j_call: TRBJ2-5
cdr3_aa: CASTFGWGLGQETQYF

v_call: TRBV11-2
cdr3_length: 13
j_call: TRBJ2-3
cdr3_aa: CASSPGIPDTQYF

v_call: TRBV28
cdr3_length: 15
j_call: TRBJ2-6
cdr3_aa: CASSVPGPGANVLTF

v_call: TRBV27
cdr3_length: 17
j_call: TRBJ2-2
cdr3_aa: CASSSSPGGRRTGELFF

v_call: TRBV9
cdr3_length: 17
j_call: TRBJ2-1
cdr3_aa: CASSGSRQRSDQNEQFF

v_call: TRBV5-1
cdr3_length: 14
j_call: TRBJ2-7
cdr3_aa: CASSKALQGYEQYF

v_call: TRBV2
cdr3_length: 15
j_call: TRBJ2-7
cdr3_aa: CASSENREIIYEQYF

v_call: TRBV5-6
cdr3_length: 16
j_call: TRBJ1-1
cdr3_aa: CASSLAIKTLNTEAFF

v_call: TRBV7-6
cdr3_length: 14
j_call: TRBJ2-2
cdr3_aa: CASSLREGHGELFF

v_call: TRBV19
cdr3_length: 15
j_call: TRBJ2-7
cdr3_aa: CASSILWGSSYEQYF

v_call: TRBV28
cdr3_length: 14
j_call: TRBJ1-1
cdr3_aa: CASSPGTGSTEAFF

v_call: TRBV15
cdr3_length: 17
j_call: TRBJ2-1
cdr3_aa: CATSRQAAGATYNEQFF

v_call: TRBV29-1
cdr3_length: 15
j_call: TRBJ2-1
cdr3_aa: CSTAPPGRADNEQFF

v_call: TRBV5-6
cdr3_length: 17
j_call: TRBJ2-1
cdr3_aa: CASSSPGFGGGFVEQFF

v_call: TRBV5-8
cdr3_length: 18
j_call: TRBJ1-1
cdr3_aa: CASSLPGIFFRIDTEAFF

v_call: TRBV4-2
cdr3_length: 15
j_call: TRBJ1-2
cdr3_aa: CASSQGGGASYGYTF

v_call: TRBV12-5
cdr3_length: 14
j_call: TRBJ2-1
cdr3_aa: CASTGGDFYNEQFF

v_call: TRBV9
cdr3_length: 15
j_call: TRBJ2-1
cdr3_aa: CASSEDESSYNEQFF

v_call: TRBV2
cdr3_length: 14
j_call: TRBJ2-5
cdr3_aa: CASSVAWGGETQYF

v_call: TRBV6-5
cdr3_length: 16
j_call: TRBJ2-1
cdr3_aa: CASSYSSGLGYNEQFF

v_call: TRBV5-1
cdr3_length: 17
j_call: TRBJ2-1
cdr3_aa: CASSFAQTSGFTREQFF

v_call: TRBV11-1
cdr3_length: 13
j_call: TRBJ2-7
cdr3_aa: CASSLAPSYEQYF

v_call: TRBV18
cdr3_length: 15
j_call: TRBJ1-5
cdr3_aa: CASSRTGASNQPQHF

v_call: TRBV30
cdr3_length: 14
j_call: TRBJ2-5
cdr3_aa: CARQDGLRWETQYF